The T cell receptor (beta chain) under discussion was sequenced for a study of cytomegalovirus exposure and HLA in healthy donors. Findings and caveats of the study: Previous analysis showed most TCR beta V segments were productive about 90% or about 30% of the time.

Researchers ran the PCR with 60 Vbeta and 13 Jbeta primers. Clones were read by immunoSEQ multiplex PCR, and TCRdb kept only the in-frame ones, dropping some. The table has around 170,000 clones, approximately 79% seen once; the top ten hold roughly 6.3%. In regard to this clone: Its specificity is unknown.

The receptor was derived from a middle-aged man in good health and CMV-seropositive. Input material: PBMCs.

DNA for the CDR3: TGCGCCAGCAGCCAAGATCGGGATCAGCCCCAGCATTTT. It translates to CASSQDRDQPQHF. V and J are TRBV4-3 and TRBJ1-5; D gene uncertain. The germline gives CDR1 LGHNA, CDR2 YSLEER. V gave up 0 bases and J gave up 5 bases, with 5 bases separating them. CDR3 length: 13 amino acids.